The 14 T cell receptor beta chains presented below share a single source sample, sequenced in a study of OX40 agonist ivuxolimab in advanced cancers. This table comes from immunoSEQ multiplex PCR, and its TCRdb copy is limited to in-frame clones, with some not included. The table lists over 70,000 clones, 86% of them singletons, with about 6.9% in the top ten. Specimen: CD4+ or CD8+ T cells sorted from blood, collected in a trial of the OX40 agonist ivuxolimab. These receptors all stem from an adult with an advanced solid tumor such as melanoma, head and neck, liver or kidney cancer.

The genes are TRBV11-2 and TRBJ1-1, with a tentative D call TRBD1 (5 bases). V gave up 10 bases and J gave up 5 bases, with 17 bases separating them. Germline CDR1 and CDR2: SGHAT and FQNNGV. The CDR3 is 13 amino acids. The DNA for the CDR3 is TGTGCCACCGTGGGGGGGACGGGGACTGAAGCTTTCTTT. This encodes CATVGGTGTEAFF. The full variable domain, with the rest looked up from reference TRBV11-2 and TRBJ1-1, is EAGVAQSPRYKIIEKRQSVAFWCNPISGHATLYWYQQILGQGPKLLIQFQNNGVVDDSQLPKDRFSAERLKGVDSTLKIQPAKLEDSAVYLCATVGGTGTEAFFGQGTRLTVV.

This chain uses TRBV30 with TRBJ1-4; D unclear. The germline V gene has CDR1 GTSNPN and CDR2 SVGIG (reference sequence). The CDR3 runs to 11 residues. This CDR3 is CVGRPNEKLFF. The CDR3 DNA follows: TGTGTTGGTAGGCCGAATGAAAAACTGTTTTTT.

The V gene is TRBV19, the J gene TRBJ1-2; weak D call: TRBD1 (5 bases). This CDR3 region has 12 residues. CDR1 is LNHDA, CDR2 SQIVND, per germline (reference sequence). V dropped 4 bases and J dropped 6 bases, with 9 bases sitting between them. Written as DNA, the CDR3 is TGTGCCAGTAGTAAGAGAGGGGATGGCTACACCTTC. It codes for CASSKRGDGYTF.

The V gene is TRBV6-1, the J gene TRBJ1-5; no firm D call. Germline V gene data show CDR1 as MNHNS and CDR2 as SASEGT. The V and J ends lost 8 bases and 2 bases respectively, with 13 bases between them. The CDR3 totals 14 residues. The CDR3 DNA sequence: TGTGCCAGCGCTCCCGCCGGGGGCAATCAGCCCCAGCATTTT. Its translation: CASAPAGGNQPQHF.

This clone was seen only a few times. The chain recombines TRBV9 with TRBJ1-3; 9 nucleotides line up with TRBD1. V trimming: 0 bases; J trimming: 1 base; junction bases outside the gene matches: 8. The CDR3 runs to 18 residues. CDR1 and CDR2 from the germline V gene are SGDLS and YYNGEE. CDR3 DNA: TGTGCCAGCAGCGTAGCCCCGGGACAGGGTGCGTCTGGAAACACCATATATTTT. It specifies CASSVAPGQGASGNTIYF.

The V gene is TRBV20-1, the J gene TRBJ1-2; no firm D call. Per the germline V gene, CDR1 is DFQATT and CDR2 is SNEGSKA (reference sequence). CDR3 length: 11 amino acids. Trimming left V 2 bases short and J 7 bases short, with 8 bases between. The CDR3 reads CSARPGLGYTF. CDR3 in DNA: TGCAGTGCTAGACCGGGCCTTGGCTACACCTTC.

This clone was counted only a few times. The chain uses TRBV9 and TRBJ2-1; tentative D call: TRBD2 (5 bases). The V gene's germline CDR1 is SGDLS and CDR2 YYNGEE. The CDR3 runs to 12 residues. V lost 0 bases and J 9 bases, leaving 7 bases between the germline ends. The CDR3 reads CASSVVGSEQFF. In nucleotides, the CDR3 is TGTGCCAGCAGCGTAGTGGGGAGTGAGCAGTTCTTC.

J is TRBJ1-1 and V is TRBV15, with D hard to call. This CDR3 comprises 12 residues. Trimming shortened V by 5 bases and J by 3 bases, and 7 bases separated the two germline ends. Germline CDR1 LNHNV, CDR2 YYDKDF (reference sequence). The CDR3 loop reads CATSLGYTEAFF. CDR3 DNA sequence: TGTGCCACCAGCTTAGGGTACACTGAAGCTTTCTTT.

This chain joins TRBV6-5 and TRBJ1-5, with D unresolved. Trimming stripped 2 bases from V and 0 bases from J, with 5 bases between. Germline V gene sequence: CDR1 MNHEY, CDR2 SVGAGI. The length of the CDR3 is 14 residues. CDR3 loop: CASSYVNSNQPQHF. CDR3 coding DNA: TGTGCCAGCAGTTACGTGAATAGCAATCAGCCCCAGCATTTT.

The DNA of the CDR3 is TGTGCCAGCAGCTTCCGGGCCAACGTCCTGACTTTC. Its translation is CASSFRANVLTF. V and J are TRBV7-2 and TRBJ2-6; D gene unclear. V gave up 3 bases and J gave up 5 bases, with 2 bases separating them. Per germline, CDR1 SGHTA and CDR2 FQGNSA. The CDR3 consists of 12 residues.

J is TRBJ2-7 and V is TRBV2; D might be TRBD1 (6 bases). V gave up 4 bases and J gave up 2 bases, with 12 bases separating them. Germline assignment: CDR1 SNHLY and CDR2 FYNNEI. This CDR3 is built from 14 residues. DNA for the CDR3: TGTGCCAGCAGTGTGAGGGGGTCAACCTACGAGCAGTACTTC. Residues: CASSVRGSTYEQYF.

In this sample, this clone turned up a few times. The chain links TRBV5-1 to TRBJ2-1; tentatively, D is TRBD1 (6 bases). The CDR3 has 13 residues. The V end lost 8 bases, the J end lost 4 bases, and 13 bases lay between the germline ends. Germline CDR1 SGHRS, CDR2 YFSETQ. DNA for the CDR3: TGCGCCAGTAAGGGGACAAATTACAATGAGCAGTTCTTC. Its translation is CASKGTNYNEQFF.

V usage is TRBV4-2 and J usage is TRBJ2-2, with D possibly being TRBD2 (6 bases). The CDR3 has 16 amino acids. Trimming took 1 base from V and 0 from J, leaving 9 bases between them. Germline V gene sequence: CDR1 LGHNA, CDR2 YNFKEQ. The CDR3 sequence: CASSQAAGSNTGELFF. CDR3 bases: TGTGCCAGCAGCCAAGCGGCGGGGTCGAACACCGGGGAGCTGTTTTTT.

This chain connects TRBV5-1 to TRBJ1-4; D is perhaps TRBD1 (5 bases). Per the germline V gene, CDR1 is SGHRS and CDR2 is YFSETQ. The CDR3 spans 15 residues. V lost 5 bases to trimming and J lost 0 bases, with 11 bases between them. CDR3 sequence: CASRPDSSTNEKLFF. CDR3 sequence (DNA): TGCGCCAGCAGGCCCGACAGCTCAACTAATGAAAAACTGTTTTTT.